A single sample is the source of the 4 T cell receptor beta chains below, sequenced in a study of OX40 agonist ivuxolimab in advanced cancers. Library preparation was by the immunoSEQ multiplex PCR assay. The immuneACCESS repertoire file appears here via TCRdb, limited to in-frame rearrangements. These files lack a portion of the clones; in checked studies, under half of the deficit traces to unresolved V genes, and the cause of the others is not known. The sample table holds about 12,000 clones, of which roughly 81% were seen once. More than 13% of the sample belongs to the ten largest clones. Sequencing used CD4+ or CD8+ T cells sorted from blood, obtained in a trial of the OX40 agonist ivuxolimab. These receptors were obtained from an adult with an advanced solid tumor such as melanoma, head and neck, liver or kidney cancer.

This clone is labeled medium-sized. The chain is built from TRBV6-5 and TRBJ1-2; no clear D gene. The length of the CDR3 is 14 residues. Germline V gene lookup returns CDR1 MNHEY and CDR2 SVGAGI. Trimming removed 2 bases at V and 6 bases at J, with 13 bases between. The CDR3 loop reads CASSYLPASDGYTF. CDR3 bases: TGTGCCAGCAGTTACCTCCCAGCAAGTGATGGCTACACCTTC.

This clone showed up just a few times. Other DNA sequences of this sample code for an identical CDR3. The chain joins TRBV4-3 to TRBJ1-3; the D is unclear. Germline V gene data show CDR1 as LGHNA and CDR2 as YSLEER. The V and J ends lost 1 base and 0 bases respectively, with 4 bases between them. The CDR3 consists of 14 residues. The chain's CDR3 is CASSQGDSGNTIYF. CDR3 nucleotide sequence: TGCGCCAGCAGCCAAGGGGACTCTGGAAACACCATATATTTT.

This clone was detected a few times. The genes are TRBV7-3 and TRBJ2-1, with TRBD2 as a possible D gene (6 bases). The CDR3 is made up of 12 amino acids. V lost 0 bases and J lost 9, with 6 bases in between. Per germline, CDR1 SGHTA and CDR2 FQGTGA. DNA of the CDR3: TGTGCCAGCAGCTTAACAGCGGGTGAGCAGTTCTTC. This translates into CASSLTAGEQFF.

As DNA, the CDR3 is TGTGCCAGCAGTTTATACAGGGAGGGTCAGCCCCAGCATTTT. Protein: CASSLYREGQPQHF. The chain is built from TRBV28 and TRBJ1-5; a possible D gene is TRBD1 (6 bases). CDR1 is MDHEN, CDR2 SYDVKM, per germline. Trimming pared 1 base from V and 6 bases from J, leaving 10 bases between. CDR3 size: 14 residues.